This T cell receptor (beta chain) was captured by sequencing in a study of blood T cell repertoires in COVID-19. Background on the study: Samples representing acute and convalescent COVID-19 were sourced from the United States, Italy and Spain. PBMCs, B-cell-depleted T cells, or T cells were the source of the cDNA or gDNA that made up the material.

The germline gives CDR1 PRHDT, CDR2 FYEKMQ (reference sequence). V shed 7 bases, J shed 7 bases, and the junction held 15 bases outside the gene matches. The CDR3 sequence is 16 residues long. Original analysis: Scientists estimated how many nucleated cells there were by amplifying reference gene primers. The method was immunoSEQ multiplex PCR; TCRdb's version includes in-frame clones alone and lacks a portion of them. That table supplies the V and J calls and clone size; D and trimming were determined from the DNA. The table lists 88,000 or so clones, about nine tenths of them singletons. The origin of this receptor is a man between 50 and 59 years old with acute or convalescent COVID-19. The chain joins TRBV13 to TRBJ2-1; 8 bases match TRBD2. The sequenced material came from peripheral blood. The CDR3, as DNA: TGTGCCAGCACCCCCGGGAGGCGGGGGGCGGGGAATGAGCAGTTCTTC. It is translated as CASTPGRRGAGNEQFF.